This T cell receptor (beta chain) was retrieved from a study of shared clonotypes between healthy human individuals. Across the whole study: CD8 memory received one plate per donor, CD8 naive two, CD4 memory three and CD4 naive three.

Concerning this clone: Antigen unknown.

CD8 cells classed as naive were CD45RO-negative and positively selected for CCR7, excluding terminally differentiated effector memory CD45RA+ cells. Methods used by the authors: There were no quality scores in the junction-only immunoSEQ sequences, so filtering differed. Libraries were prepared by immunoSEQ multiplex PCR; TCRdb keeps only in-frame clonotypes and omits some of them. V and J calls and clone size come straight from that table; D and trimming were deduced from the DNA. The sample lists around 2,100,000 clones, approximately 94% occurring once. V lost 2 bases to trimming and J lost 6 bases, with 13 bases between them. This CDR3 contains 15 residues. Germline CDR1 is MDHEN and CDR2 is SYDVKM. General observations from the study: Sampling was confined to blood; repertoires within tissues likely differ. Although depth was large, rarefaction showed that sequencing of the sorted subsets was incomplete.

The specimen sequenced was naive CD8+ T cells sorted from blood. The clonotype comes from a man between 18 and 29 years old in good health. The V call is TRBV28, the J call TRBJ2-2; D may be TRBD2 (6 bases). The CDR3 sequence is CASSLTSFMAGELFF. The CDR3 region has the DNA TGTGCCAGCAGTTTAACTAGCTTCATGGCCGGGGAGCTGTTTTTT.